These 7 T cell receptor beta chains were sequenced from one sample in a study of blood T cell repertoires in COVID-19. Only in-frame clones appear in the TCRdb table, and some are missing; sequencing was by immunoSEQ multiplex PCR. The sample records about 410,000 clones, about 88% being singletons. Specimen: peripheral blood. These receptors were collected from a middle-aged woman with COVID-19, enrolled during active disease.

V usage is TRBV7-2 and J usage is TRBJ1-5; D remains unclear. Trimming removed 4 bases from V and 0 bases from J, with 7 bases in between. The CDR3 extends over 14 amino acids. Germline-derived CDR1 and CDR2 are SGHTA and FQGNSA. Here the CDR3 DNA reads TGTGCCAGCAGCTCTCCCTCTAGCAATCAGCCCCAGCATTTT. Translating it yields CASSSPSSNQPQHF.

This rearrangement joins TRBV9 to TRBJ1-6; 9 bases line up with TRBD1. With 4 bases clipped from V and 11 bases from J, the junction kept 4 bases outside the gene matches. This CDR3 is built from 13 residues. Germline V lookup: CDR1 SGDLS, CDR2 YYNGEE. The CDR3 DNA follows: TGTGCCAGCAGCATGGGACAGGGAACACCCCTCCACTTT. The encoded protein is CASSMGQGTPLHF.

The rearrangement links TRBV3-1 (or the pseudogene TRBV3-2) to TRBJ2-1; D perhaps matches TRBD1 (5 bases). Germline CDR1 LGHDT, CDR2 YNNKEL (reference sequence). Deletions cut 1 base from V and 3 bases from J, with 13 bases between. This CDR3 has 16 residues. The CDR3 region has the DNA TGTGCCAGCAGCCAAGCCCAGGGTAAGGGCTACAATGAGCAGTTCTTC. This gives the protein CASSQAQGKGYNEQFF.

The rearrangement links TRBV27 to TRBJ1-1, with TRBD1 matching 10 bases. Germline V gene data show CDR1 as MNHEY and CDR2 as SMNVEV (reference sequence). The CDR3 has 14 residues. V trimming: 2 bases; J trimming: 7 bases; junction bases outside the gene matches: 4. CDR3 region: CASSLNRDRGEAFF. The CDR3 region has the DNA TGTGCCAGCAGTTTAAACCGGGACAGGGGTGAAGCTTTCTTT.

The chain's CDR3 is CASSPQGAEFYGYTF. CDR3 bases: TGTGCCAGTAGTCCTCAGGGGGCTGAATTCTATGGCTACACCTTC. The chain joins TRBV19 to TRBJ1-2; 8 bases are shared with TRBD1. The V gene end was trimmed by 5 bases and the J gene end by 4 bases; junction bases not matched to a gene: 9. This CDR3 spans 15 amino acids. Germline V gene data show CDR1 as LNHDA and CDR2 as SQIVND (reference sequence).

The chain employs TRBV5-4 and TRBJ1-4, with a tentative D call TRBD1 (5 bases). Trimming removed 4 bases at V and 8 bases at J, with 18 bases between. Germline V gene data show CDR1 as SGHNT and CDR2 as YYREEE (reference sequence). The CDR3 sequence is 15 residues long. CDR3 amino acids: CASSRASGGEEKLFF. As DNA, the CDR3 is TGTGCCAGCAGCCGAGCGTCGGGAGGGGAAGAAAAACTGTTTTTT.

The V and J genes are TRBV6-2 or TRBV6-3 and TRBJ1-6, with D uncertain. V lost 5 bases and J 9 bases, leaving 17 bases between the germline ends. From germline, CDR1 is MNHEY and CDR2 SVGEGT. There are 15 residues in the CDR3. CDR3 bases: TGTGCCAGCAGTCAACCGGGAGTTATTATTTCACCCCTCCACTTT. Its translation is CASSQPGVIISPLHF.